Following are 9 T cell receptor beta chains from one sample sequenced in a study of a mutant IDH1 vaccine in newly diagnosed glioma. These receptors' antigens are unknown. Sequencing used immunoSEQ multiplex PCR; TCRdb keeps in-frame clones, though not all of them. The sample consists of roughly 34,000 clones, 80% to 95% of them appearing once. Time point of the sample: week 47, end of study. A single vaccine dose contained 300 ug of mutant IDH1 20-mer peptide, and topical imiquimod was used with it. The material sequenced was PBMCs, taken from a glioma patient whose treatment included an IDH1 peptide vaccine. The receptors originated from a middle-aged woman with glioma.

The V call is TRBV28, the J call TRBJ1-1, with TRBD1 as a possible D gene (5 bases). The germline gives CDR1 MDHEN, CDR2 SYDVKM. V lost 6 bases, J lost 5 bases, and 16 bases lay in between. The CDR3 spans 14 residues. The CDR3 is CASRRRDPRTEAFF. CDR3 DNA sequence: TGTGCCAGCAGGCGTAGGGACCCCAGGACTGAAGCTTTCTTT.

This clone was seen a single time. V gene TRBV18 combines with J gene TRBJ1-4; TRBD1 might be the D (5 bases). CDR1 and CDR2 (germline): KGHSH, LQKENI. With 2 bases removed from V and 8 bases from J, the gap between germline ends came to 18 bases. The CDR3 contains 16 residues. CDR3 DNA: TGTGCCAGCTCACCATCTGAGGGGATGTACGGAGAAAAACTGTTTTTT. Translation gives CASSPSEGMYGEKLFF. Supplemented by reference TRBV18 and TRBJ1-4, the full variable domain reads NAGVMQNPRHLVRRRGQEARLRCSPMKGHSHVYWYRQLPEEGLKFMVYLQKENIIDESGMPKERFSAEFPKEGPSILRIQQVVRGDSAAYFCASSPSEGMYGEKLFFGSGTQLSVL.

The chain employs TRBV10-3 and TRBJ2-7; D is tentatively TRBD1 or TRBD2 (5 bases each). The V end was cut by 10 bases, the J end by 2 bases, with 15 bases between. The CDR3 is 13 residues long. Germline CDR1 ENHRY, CDR2 SYGVKD. The CDR3 spells CATQGRLTYEQYF. The CDR3 DNA sequence: TGTGCCACCCAGGGACGCCTTACCTACGAGCAGTACTTC.

The chain employs TRBV29-1 and TRBJ2-7, with TRBD1 matching over 9 bases. With 3 bases clipped from V and 0 bases from J, the junction kept 3 bases outside the gene matches. This CDR3 is 14 amino acids long. CDR1 and CDR2 (germline): SQVTM, ANQGSEA. The CDR3 DNA reads as TGCAGCGTTGATACAGGGGGCAGCTCCTACGAGCAGTACTTC. Translation: CSVDTGGSSYEQYF.

The chain couples TRBV2 to TRBJ1-1; 10 nucleotides agree with TRBD1. CDR1 is SNHLY, CDR2 FYNNEI, per germline. V shed 5 bases and J 4 bases; nucleotides not matched to a gene: 4. The CDR3 runs 14 residues. CDR3 amino acids: CASSRDRGSTEAFF. The CDR3 DNA reads TGTGCCAGCAGTAGGGACAGGGGATCCACTGAAGCTTTCTTT. Full variable domain (remainder filled in from reference TRBV2 and TRBJ1-1): EPEVTQTPSHQVTQMGQEVILRCVPISNHLYFYWYRQILGQKVEFLVSFYNNEISEKSEIFDDQFSVERPDGSNFTLKIRSTKLEDSAMYFCASSRDRGSTEAFFGQGTRLTVV.

This clone was observed once. The rearrangement links TRBV18 to TRBJ2-7; 10 nucleotides agree with TRBD1. CDR3 length: 14 amino acids. The V gene end was trimmed by 3 bases and the J gene end by 5 bases; junction bases not matched to a gene: 4. Germline CDR1 is KGHSH and CDR2 is LQKENI. For the CDR3, the DNA is TGTGCCAGCTCACCGGGACAGGGGTTCCACGAGCAGTACTTC. This sequence encodes CASSPGQGFHEQYF.

The chain carries TRBV7-2 and TRBJ2-7, with a weak D call TRBD2 (6 bases). Germline V gene sequence: CDR1 SGHTA, CDR2 FQGNSA. CDR3 length: 15 amino acids. V was cut by 3 bases and J by 2 bases, with 14 bases left in between. The DNA for the CDR3 is TGTGCCAGCAGCTTTGAGGCGGGGTCCGCCTACGAGCAGTACTTC. Translating it yields CASSFEAGSAYEQYF.

V is TRBV15 and J is TRBJ2-1, with TRBD2 identical over 13 bases. With 2 bases clipped from V and 9 bases from J, the junction kept 7 bases outside the gene matches. Germline values: CDR1 LNHNV, CDR2 YYDKDF (reference sequence). The CDR3 extends over 16 amino acids. This chain's CDR3 is CATSRTGLAGEAEQFF. CDR3 DNA sequence: TGTGCCACCAGCAGAACCGGACTAGCGGGAGAGGCTGAGCAGTTCTTC.

V usage is TRBV5-1 and J usage is TRBJ2-5, with 10 bases lining up with TRBD1. CDR1 is SGHRS, CDR2 YFSETQ, per germline. With V trimmed by 3 bases and J by 3 bases, 5 bases remained unmatched. The CDR3 contains 15 residues. CDR3 amino acids: CASSYRQGAKETQYF. As DNA, the CDR3 is TGCGCCAGCAGCTATAGACAGGGGGCTAAAGAGACCCAGTACTTC.